A single sample is the source of the 28 T cell receptor beta chains below, sequenced in a study of TIL therapy for anti-PD-1-resistant metastatic lung cancer. The time point denotes: pre-treatment sample, taken before nivolumab and TIL therapy. The libraries were made with immunoSEQ v3. Clones were sequenced by immunoSEQ multiplex PCR, and TCRdb holds only the in-frame ones, with some missing. In the table there are tens of thousands of clones, 73% of which are singletons. This specimen consisted of blood, obtained at baseline. All receptors come from a person aged 25-85 years with non-small cell lung cancer.

This clone was seen more than once but under ten times. V is TRBV6-5 and J is TRBJ1-1; 11 bases map to TRBD1. The CDR3 has 16 amino acids. The germline gives CDR1 MNHEY, CDR2 SVGAGI. V was pared by 1 base and J by 3 bases, with 4 bases of the junction left unmatched. As DNA, the CDR3 is TGTGCCAGCAGTTACTACGGACAGGGGGCGGACACTGAAGCTTTCTTT. Translating it yields CASSYYGQGADTEAFF.

The chain is built from TRBV27 and TRBJ2-7; no clear D. V lost 8 bases and J 1 base, leaving 12 bases between the germline ends. CDR3 length: 13 residues. Germline loops: CDR1 MNHEY, CDR2 SMNVEV (reference sequence). CDR3 nucleotides: TGTGCCAGCTCTAGACGGATGTCCTACGAGCAGTACTTC. Translating gives CASSRRMSYEQYF.

This clone was counted between two and nine times. The rearrangement joins TRBV9 to TRBJ1-1; TRBD1 might be the D (5 bases). CDR1 is SGDLS and CDR2 is YYNGEE in the germline V gene. This CDR3 has 15 amino acids. The ends were cut back, 0 bases at V and 1 base at J, with 10 bases in the middle. CDR3 region: CASSVAWQGNTEAFF. DNA for the CDR3: TGTGCCAGCAGCGTAGCTTGGCAGGGGAACACTGAAGCTTTCTTT.

The gene calls are TRBV5-1 and TRBJ2-3; TRBD2 might be the D (5 bases). This CDR3 spans 15 amino acids. Trimming stripped 7 bases from V and 2 bases from J, with 17 bases between. Germline lookup yields CDR1 SGHRS and CDR2 YFSETQ. The CDR3 sequence: CASGLQDLTTDTQYF. CDR3 nucleotides: TGCGCCAGCGGACTCCAGGACCTAACCACAGATACGCAGTATTTT.

V usage is TRBV18 and J usage is TRBJ2-5; D uncertain. V was trimmed by 5 bases and J by 11 bases, leaving 12 bases between them. The CDR3 totals 11 residues. Looked up from germline, CDR1 is KGHSH and CDR2 is LQKENI. DNA of the CDR3: TGTGCCAGCTCATTAACCCAACGGCAGTACTTC. It encodes CASSLTQRQYF. Based on the CDR3 plus reference TRBV18 and TRBJ2-5, the full variable domain is NAGVMQNPRHLVRRRGQEARLRCSPMKGHSHVYWYRQLPEEGLKFMVYLQKENIIDESGMPKERFSAEFPKEGPSILRIQQVVRGDSAAYFCASSLTQRQYFGPGTRLLVL.

V usage is TRBV18 and J usage is TRBJ2-3; D is uncertain. Germline lookup yields CDR1 KGHSH and CDR2 LQKENI. V lost 5 bases and J lost 2, with 5 bases in between. This CDR3 contains 12 residues. The CDR3 loop is CASSTDTDTQYF. CDR3 bases: TGTGCCAGCTCAACTGACACAGATACGCAGTATTTT.

CDR3 region: CATLGLAPHEQYF. In DNA form, the CDR3 reads TGTGCCACCCTGGGACTAGCTCCCCACGAGCAGTACTTC. The chain recombines TRBV10-3 with TRBJ2-7, with 9 nucleotides matching TRBD2. CDR1 ENHRY and CDR2 SYGVKD come from the germline V gene. The CDR3 contains 13 residues. Trimming took 10 bases from V and 5 from J; bases not matched to a gene: 9.

This clone was recorded once. The chain has TRBV5-4 and TRBJ2-1; 10 nucleotides align to TRBD2. V shed 0 bases, J shed 7 bases, and the junction held 4 bases outside the gene matches. The CDR3 is made up of 15 amino acids. The germline CDR1 and CDR2 sequences are SGHNT and YYREEE (reference sequence). CDR3 DNA sequence: TGTGCCAGCAGCTTGGTCACTAGCGGGGTAAATGAGCAGTTCTTC. This gives the protein CASSLVTSGVNEQFF.

The V and J genes are TRBV29-1 and TRBJ1-2; 7 positions match TRBD1. This CDR3 is 13 amino acids long. J lost 3 bases, V lost 1 base, and 2 bases had no gene match. The V gene's germline CDR1 is SQVTM and CDR2 ANQGSEA. The CDR3 DNA sequence: TGCAGCGTTGAAGCCGGGACAGACTATGGCTACACCTTC. It is translated as CSVEAGTDYGYTF.

The rearrangement joins TRBV9 to TRBJ2-3; TRBD1 or TRBD2 may be the D gene (5 bases each). Germline CDR1 is SGDLS and CDR2 is YYNGEE. CDR3 length: 14 residues. V lost 3 bases to trimming and J lost 4 bases, with 12 bases between them. CDR3 region: CASSGGNSADTQYF. The CDR3 DNA is TGTGCCAGCAGCGGGGGGAACTCAGCAGATACGCAGTATTTT.

This clone was picked up a small number of times. V gene TRBV9 combines with J gene TRBJ1-1; D is perhaps TRBD1 (5 bases). Looked up from germline, CDR1 is SGDLS and CDR2 is YYNGEE. The V end lost 2 bases, the J end lost 3 bases, and 11 bases lay between the germline ends. CDR3 length: 14 amino acids. CDR3 nucleotides: TGTGCCAGCAGCGTGGCAGGGTCGGACACTGAAGCTTTCTTT. This codes for CASSVAGSDTEAFF.

This sequence joins TRBV11-1 and TRBJ1-1, with D maybe TRBD1 (5 bases). CDR1 and CDR2 from the germline V gene are SGHAT and FQDESV (reference sequence). The V and J ends lost 5 bases and 2 bases respectively, with 12 bases between them. The CDR3 loop spans 14 amino acids. The CDR3 bases are TGTGCCAGCAGCACTACCACAGGAAACACTGAAGCTTTCTTT. It yields the protein CASSTTTGNTEAFF.

This chain uses TRBV7-2 with TRBJ1-5; D not resolved. Germline CDR1 reads SGHTA; CDR2 reads FQGNSA. V was clipped by 5 bases and J by 4 bases, with 15 bases between them. The CDR3 runs to 15 residues. The CDR3 coding sequence is TGTGCCAGCAGCCTATCGAGGGCGGATAATCAGCCCCAGCATTTT. Translated: CASSLSRADNQPQHF.

J is TRBJ2-2 and V is TRBV27; no reliable D call. The CDR3 is 11 amino acids. Germline CDR1 MNHEY, CDR2 SMNVEV (reference sequence). V lost 3 bases and J lost 7, with 3 bases in between. CDR3 in DNA: TGTGCCAGCAGTTTCAACGGGGAGCTGTTTTTT. Translating gives CASSFNGELFF.

The chain is built from TRBV29-1 and TRBJ2-5; TRBD2 might be the D (5 bases). The germline V gene has CDR1 SQVTM and CDR2 ANQGSEA. V dropped 3 bases and J dropped 10 bases, with 12 bases sitting between them. This CDR3 is built from 11 residues. CDR3 sequence (DNA): TGCAGCGTTGATTGGGGTGAGGGCCAGTACTTC. It encodes CSVDWGEGQYF.

The CDR3 loop reads CASSLSRDAEAFF. The CDR3 bases are TGTGCCAGCAGTCTAAGTAGGGACGCTGAAGCTTTCTTT. The chain links TRBV2 to TRBJ1-1; maybe TRBD1 (5 bases). This CDR3 contains 13 residues. Trimming cost V 5 bases and J 6 bases, with 13 bases left between them. Germline V gives CDR1 SNHLY, CDR2 FYNNEI.

This chain uses TRBV28 with TRBJ1-4; D is uncertain. Trimming cost V 2 bases and J 0 bases, with 16 bases left between them. Germline V lookup: CDR1 MDHEN, CDR2 SYDVKM. The CDR3 length is 18 residues. CDR3 loop: CASSLHYVRSATNEKLFF. In DNA form, the CDR3 reads TGTGCCAGCAGTTTACATTATGTACGGAGTGCAACTAATGAAAAACTGTTTTTT.

V usage is TRBV4-3 and J usage is TRBJ2-7; D is possibly TRBD1 (6 bases). CDR1 LGHNA and CDR2 YSLEER come from the germline V gene. This CDR3 spans 16 amino acids. V was clipped by 0 bases and J by 4 bases, with 16 bases between them. This CDR3 reads CASSQDRSRGWYEQYF. The DNA of the CDR3 is TGCGCCAGCAGCCAAGATCGGTCAAGGGGGTGGTACGAGCAGTACTTC.

The chain employs TRBV15 and TRBJ2-7; D is possibly TRBD1 (5 bases). Germline V CDR1 and CDR2: LNHNV, YYDKDF (reference sequence). This CDR3 is built from 16 residues. V lost 0 bases, J lost 1 base, and 13 bases lay in between. The CDR3 spells CATSRDYSGKSYEQYF. The CDR3 nucleotides read TGTGCCACCAGCAGAGATTATTCAGGGAAGTCCTACGAGCAGTACTTC.

The count of this clone is one. J is TRBJ2-3 and V is TRBV7-3; D gene uncertain. With 1 base removed from V and 3 bases from J, the gap between germline ends came to 11 bases. The CDR3 has 15 residues. Germline V gene data show CDR1 as SGHTA and CDR2 as FQGTGA. The CDR3: CASSLSLGRTDTQYF. DNA for the CDR3: TGTGCCAGCAGCTTAAGCCTAGGGCGGACAGATACGCAGTATTTT.

Only one count was recorded for this clone. V gene TRBV19 combines with J gene TRBJ2-7, with a possible D match to TRBD2 (6 bases). V was trimmed by 3 bases and J by 2 bases, leaving 11 bases between them. Germline V CDR1 and CDR2: LNHDA, SQIVND (reference sequence). The CDR3 is 14 residues long. The CDR3 coding sequence is TGTGCCAGTAGTATCCCCGGGGGAACCTACGAGCAGTACTTC. Protein product: CASSIPGGTYEQYF.

The chain recombines TRBV15 with TRBJ2-1; D tentatively reads TRBD1 or TRBD2 (6 bases each). Germline CDR1 reads LNHNV; CDR2 reads YYDKDF (reference sequence). V was pared by 9 bases and J by 3 bases, with 15 bases between. The CDR3 length is 14 residues. The CDR3 DNA reads as TGTGCCACACAGAGGGGGGCCCTCTACAATGAGCAGTTCTTC. Encoded protein: CATQRGALYNEQFF.

The chain uses TRBV6-1 and TRBJ2-5, with D tentatively TRBD1 (8 bases). This CDR3 is 15 amino acids long. Trimming stripped 6 bases from V and 3 bases from J, with 17 bases between. CDR1 and CDR2 from the germline V gene are MNHNS and SASEGT. CDR3 sequence reads: CASRAGQGGEETQYF. The CDR3 DNA sequence: TGTGCCAGCAGGGCTGGACAGGGAGGGGAAGAGACCCAGTACTTC.

The rearrangement joins TRBV7-2 to TRBJ2-5, with D tentatively TRBD2 (5 bases). Germline V CDR1 and CDR2: SGHTA, FQGNSA. With 5 bases removed from V and 5 bases from J, the gap between germline ends came to 9 bases. The CDR3 has 12 amino acids. The CDR3 here is CASSRRGETQYF. The CDR3 DNA is TGTGCCAGCAGCCGGCGCGGGGAGACCCAGTACTTC.

This clone was seen a handful of times. J is TRBJ2-2 and V is TRBV14, with D hard to call. The ends were cut back, 1 base at V and 5 bases at J, with 8 bases in the middle. This CDR3 region has 14 residues. Per germline, CDR1 SGHDN and CDR2 FVKESK. CDR3 nucleotide sequence: TGTGCCAGCAGCCAAGTCTCGACTACCGGGGAGCTGTTTTTT. Amino acid sequence: CASSQVSTTGELFF.

Only a few counts were recorded for this clone. The chain recombines TRBV25-1 with TRBJ2-5, with D hard to call. The germline CDR1 and CDR2 sequences are MGHDK and SYGVNS. Trimming pared 2 bases from V and 9 bases from J, leaving 10 bases between. The CDR3 consists of 12 residues. This chain's CDR3 is CASSEGTGAQYF. In DNA, the CDR3 is TGTGCCAGCAGTGAAGGTACTGGGGCCCAGTACTTC.

The chain combines TRBV7-2 with TRBJ2-1, with D uncertain. Trimming took 1 base from V and 4 from J, leaving 11 bases between them. Germline V lookup: CDR1 SGHTA, CDR2 FQGNSA. The CDR3 totals 15 residues. In DNA form, the CDR3 reads TGTGCCAGCAGCTTAGTGACGGGTGAATACAATGAGCAGTTCTTC. It is translated as CASSLVTGEYNEQFF.

This clone has just a few counts. The chain employs TRBV5-4 and TRBJ2-3, with D tentatively TRBD1 or TRBD2 (5 bases each). The V end was cut by 3 bases, the J end by 2 bases, with 19 bases between. The germline V gene has CDR1 SGHNT and CDR2 YYREEE (reference sequence). The CDR3 sequence is 17 residues long. The CDR3 is CASSSDSGGGVTDTQYF. In DNA, the CDR3 is TGTGCCAGCAGCTCGGATAGTGGGGGTGGGGTCACAGATACGCAGTATTTT.